The clone carrying this T cell receptor beta chain was counted between two and nine times. This entry belongs to a study of blood T cell repertoires in COVID-19. Study-wide background: Donors of Cohort 3 who recovered were those that had two negative PCRs, clearance, or symptom resolution.

Per the authors' pipeline: Quantification of nucleated cells was approximated via reference gene primer amplification. Clones were read by immunoSEQ multiplex PCR, and TCRdb kept only the in-frame ones, dropping some. V and J calls and clone size are those listed in that table; D and trimming were worked out from the DNA. The table records over 150,000 clones, around 80% of them present only once. V was clipped by 7 bases and J by 6 bases, with 24 bases between them. The CDR3 runs 16 residues. Germline CDR1 reads ENHRY; CDR2 reads SYGVKD. The TCR comes from an older woman in a cohort exposed to, infected with or recovered from COVID-19 (not recorded which). The chain recombines TRBV10-3 with TRBJ1-2; D possibly corresponds to TRBD1 (6 bases). Input material: PBMCs or T cells enriched from blood (not recorded which). CDR3 in amino acids: CAINQGFDSLSDGYTF. CDR3 DNA sequence: TGTGCCATCAACCAGGGGTTCGATTCTTTGTCGGATGGCTACACCTTC.